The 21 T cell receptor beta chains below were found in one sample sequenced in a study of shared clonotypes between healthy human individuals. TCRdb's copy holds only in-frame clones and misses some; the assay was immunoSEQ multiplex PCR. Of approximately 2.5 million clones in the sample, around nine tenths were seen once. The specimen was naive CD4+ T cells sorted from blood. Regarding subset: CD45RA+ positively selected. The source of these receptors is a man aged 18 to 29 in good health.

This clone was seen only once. This chain's CDR3 is CASSQILAGGPATQYF. In nucleotides, the CDR3 is TGCGCCAGCAGTCAAATCCTAGCGGGAGGGCCAGCTACGCAGTATTTT. The genes are TRBV10-1 and TRBJ2-3, with 12 bases lining up with TRBD2. The CDR3 extends over 16 amino acids. Germline CDR1 is WNHNN and CDR2 is SYGVQD (reference sequence). V shed 5 bases, J shed 8 bases, and the junction held 11 bases outside the gene matches.

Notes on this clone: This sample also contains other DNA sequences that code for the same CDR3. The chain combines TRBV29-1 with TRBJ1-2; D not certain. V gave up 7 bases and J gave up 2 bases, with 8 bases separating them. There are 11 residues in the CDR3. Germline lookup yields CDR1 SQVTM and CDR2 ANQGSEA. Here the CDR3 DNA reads TGCAGCGCGGGAGAGAACTATGGCTACACCTTC. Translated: CSAGENYGYTF.

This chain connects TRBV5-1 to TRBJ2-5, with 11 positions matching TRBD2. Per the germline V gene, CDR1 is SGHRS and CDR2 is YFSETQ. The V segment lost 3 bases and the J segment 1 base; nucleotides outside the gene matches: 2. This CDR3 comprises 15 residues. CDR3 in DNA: TGCGCCAGCAGCTCTAGCGGGAGGCCCCAAGAGACCCAGTACTTC. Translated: CASSSSGRPQETQYF.

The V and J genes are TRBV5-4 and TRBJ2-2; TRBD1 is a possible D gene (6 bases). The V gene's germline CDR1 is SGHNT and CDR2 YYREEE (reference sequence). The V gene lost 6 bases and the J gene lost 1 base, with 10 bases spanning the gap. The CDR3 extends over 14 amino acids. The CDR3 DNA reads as TGTGCCAGCACAGGGGCCCAGAACACCGGGGAGCTGTTTTTT. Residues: CASTGAQNTGELFF.

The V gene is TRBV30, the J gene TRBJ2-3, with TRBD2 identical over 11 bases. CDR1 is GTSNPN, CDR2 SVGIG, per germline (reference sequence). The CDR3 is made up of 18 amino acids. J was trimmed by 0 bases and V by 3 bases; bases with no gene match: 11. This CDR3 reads CAWRKSSGRTTSTDTQYF. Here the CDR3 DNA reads TGTGCCTGGAGAAAGTCTAGCGGGAGGACGACTAGCACAGATACGCAGTATTTT. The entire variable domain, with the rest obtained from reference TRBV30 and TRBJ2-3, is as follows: SQTIHQWPATLVQPVGSPLSLECTVEGTSNPNLYWYRQAAGRGLQLLFYSVGIGQISSEVPQNLSASRPQDRQFILSSKKLLLSDSGFYLCAWRKSSGRTTSTDTQYFGPGTRLTVL.

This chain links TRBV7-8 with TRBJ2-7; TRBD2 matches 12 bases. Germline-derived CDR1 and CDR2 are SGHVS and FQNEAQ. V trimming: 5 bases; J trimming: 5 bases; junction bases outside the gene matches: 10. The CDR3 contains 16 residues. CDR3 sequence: CASSPRTSGTTNEQYF. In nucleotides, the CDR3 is TGTGCCAGCAGCCCCAGGACTAGCGGGACAACCAACGAGCAGTACTTC.

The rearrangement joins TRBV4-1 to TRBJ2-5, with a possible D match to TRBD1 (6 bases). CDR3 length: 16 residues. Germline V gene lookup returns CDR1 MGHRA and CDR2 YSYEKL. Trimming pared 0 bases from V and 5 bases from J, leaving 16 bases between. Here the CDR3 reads CASSQDTGKAGETQYF. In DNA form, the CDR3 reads TGCGCCAGCAGCCAAGATACAGGGAAAGCAGGGGAGACCCAGTACTTC.

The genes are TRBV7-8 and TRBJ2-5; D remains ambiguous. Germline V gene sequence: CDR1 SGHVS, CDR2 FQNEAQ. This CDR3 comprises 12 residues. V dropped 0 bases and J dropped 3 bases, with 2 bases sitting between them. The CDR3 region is CASSLAKETQYF. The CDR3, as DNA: TGTGCCAGCAGCTTAGCGAAAGAGACCCAGTACTTC.

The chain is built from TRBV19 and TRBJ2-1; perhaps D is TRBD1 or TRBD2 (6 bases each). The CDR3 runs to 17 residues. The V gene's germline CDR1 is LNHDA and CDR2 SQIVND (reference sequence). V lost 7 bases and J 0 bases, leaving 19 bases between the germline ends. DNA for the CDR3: TGTGCCAGTACCAAAGGCGGGACGGGGGCCTCCTACAATGAGCAGTTCTTC. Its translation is CASTKGGTGASYNEQFF. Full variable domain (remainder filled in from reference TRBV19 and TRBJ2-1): DGGITQSPKYLFRKEGQNVTLSCEQNLNHDAMYWYRQDPGQGLRLIYYSQIVNDFQKGDIAEGYSVSREKKESFPLTVTSAQKNPTAFYLCASTKGGTGASYNEQFFGPGTRLTVL.

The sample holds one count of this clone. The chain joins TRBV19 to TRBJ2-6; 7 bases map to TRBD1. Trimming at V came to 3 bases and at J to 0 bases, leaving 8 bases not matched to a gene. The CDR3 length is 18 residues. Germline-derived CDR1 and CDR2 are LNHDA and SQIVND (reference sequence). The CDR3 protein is CASSMTGKLSSGANVLTF. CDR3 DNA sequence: TGTGCCAGTAGTATGACAGGGAAATTGAGCTCTGGGGCCAACGTCCTGACTTTC. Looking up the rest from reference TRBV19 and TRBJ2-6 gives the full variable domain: DGGITQSPKYLFRKEGQNVTLSCEQNLNHDAMYWYRQDPGQGLRLIYYSQIVNDFQKGDIAEGYSVSREKKESFPLTVTSAQKNPTAFYLCASSMTGKLSSGANVLTFGAGSRLTVL.

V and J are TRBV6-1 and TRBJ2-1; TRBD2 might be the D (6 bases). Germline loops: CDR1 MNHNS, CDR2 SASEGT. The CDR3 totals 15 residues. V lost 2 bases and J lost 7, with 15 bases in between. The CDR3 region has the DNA TGTGCCAGCAGTGAACAGGTTCTTGGAGGGAATGAGCAGTTCTTC. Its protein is CASSEQVLGGNEQFF.

The CDR3 bases are TGCGCCAGCAGCCGCCTATTGGGGCAGGGGGCTGAAGAGCAGTACTTC. As protein: CASSRLLGQGAEEQYF. The chain links TRBV4-3 to TRBJ2-7; 8 bases line up with TRBD1. This CDR3 spans 16 amino acids. Germline CDR1 reads LGHNA; CDR2 reads YSLEER. After removal of 4 bases from V and 7 bases from J, the junction contained 15 bases not matched to a gene.

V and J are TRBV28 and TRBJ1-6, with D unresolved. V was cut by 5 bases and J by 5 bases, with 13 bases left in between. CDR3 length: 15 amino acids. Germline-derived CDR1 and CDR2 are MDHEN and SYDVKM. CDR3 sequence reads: CASSLVVFDNSPLHF. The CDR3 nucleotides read TGTGCCAGCAGTCTAGTAGTATTCGATAATTCACCCCTCCACTTT.

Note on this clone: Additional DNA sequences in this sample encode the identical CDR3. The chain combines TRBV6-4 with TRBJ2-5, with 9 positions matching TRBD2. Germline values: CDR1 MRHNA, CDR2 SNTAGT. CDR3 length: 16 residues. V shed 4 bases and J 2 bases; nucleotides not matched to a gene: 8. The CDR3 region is CASSVVAGGPQETQYF. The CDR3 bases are TGTGCCAGCAGTGTAGTGGCGGGAGGGCCGCAAGAGACCCAGTACTTC.

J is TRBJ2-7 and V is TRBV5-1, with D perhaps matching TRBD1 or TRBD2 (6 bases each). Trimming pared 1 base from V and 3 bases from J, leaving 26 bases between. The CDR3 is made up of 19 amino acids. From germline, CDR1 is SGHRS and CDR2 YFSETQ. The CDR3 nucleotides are TGCGCCAGCAGCTTGTTAGGGGGGAGCTACACGTCAACCTACTACGAGCAGTACTTC. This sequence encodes CASSLLGGSYTSTYYEQYF.

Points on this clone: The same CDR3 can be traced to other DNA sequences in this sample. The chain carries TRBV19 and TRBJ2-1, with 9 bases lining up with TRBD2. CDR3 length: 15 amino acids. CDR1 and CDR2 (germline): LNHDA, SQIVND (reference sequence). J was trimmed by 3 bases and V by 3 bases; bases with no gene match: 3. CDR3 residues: CASSIGLASYNEQFF. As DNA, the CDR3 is TGTGCCAGTAGTATCGGACTAGCGAGCTACAATGAGCAGTTCTTC.

CDR3 residues: CASSQVPGGQPQHF. DNA for the CDR3: TGCGCCAGCAGCCAGGTCCCTGGGGGGCAGCCCCAGCATTTT. The J gene is TRBJ1-5, the V gene TRBV4-1; D is possibly TRBD1 (5 bases). The CDR3 runs 14 residues. Germline V gene lookup returns CDR1 MGHRA and CDR2 YSYEKL. Trimming cost V 3 bases and J 7 bases, with 13 bases left between them.

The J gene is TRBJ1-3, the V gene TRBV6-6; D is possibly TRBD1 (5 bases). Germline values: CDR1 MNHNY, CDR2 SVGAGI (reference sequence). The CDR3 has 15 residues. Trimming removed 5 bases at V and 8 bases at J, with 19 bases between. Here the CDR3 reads CASSPQGVGEHTIYF. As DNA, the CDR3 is TGTGCCAGCAGTCCCCAAGGGGTAGGGGAACACACCATATATTTT.

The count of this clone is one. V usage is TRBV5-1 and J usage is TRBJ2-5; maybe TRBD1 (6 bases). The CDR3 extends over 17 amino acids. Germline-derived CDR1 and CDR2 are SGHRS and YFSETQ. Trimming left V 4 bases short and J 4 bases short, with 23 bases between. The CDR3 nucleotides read TGCGCCAGCAGCCCCATACCAACAGGGACCCCCGTAGAGACCCAGTACTTC. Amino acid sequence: CASSPIPTGTPVETQYF.

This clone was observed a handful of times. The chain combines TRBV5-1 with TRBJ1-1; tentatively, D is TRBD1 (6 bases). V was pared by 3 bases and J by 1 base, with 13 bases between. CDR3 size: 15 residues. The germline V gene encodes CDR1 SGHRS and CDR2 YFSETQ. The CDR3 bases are TGCGCCAGCAGCTCAGAAGGACAGTGGAACACTGAAGCTTTCTTT. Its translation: CASSSEGQWNTEAFF. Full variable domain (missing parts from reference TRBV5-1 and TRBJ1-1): KAGVTQTPRYLIKTRGQQVTLSCSPISGHRSVSWYQQTPGQGLQFLFEYFSETQRNKGNFPGRFSGRQFSNSRSEMNVSTLELGDSALYLCASSSEGQWNTEAFFGQGTRLTVV.

The CDR3 here is CASSEHRGQPQHF. The CDR3 DNA follows: TGTGCCAGCAGTGAACACAGGGGCCAGCCCCAGCATTTT. The chain has TRBV2 and TRBJ1-5; 7 bases line up with TRBD1. Trimming cost V 2 bases and J 7 bases; bases outside gene matches: 2. This CDR3 comprises 13 residues. Germline V gives CDR1 SNHLY, CDR2 FYNNEI.